These 21 T cell receptor beta chains originate from one sample sequenced in a study of blood T cell repertoires in COVID-19. Assay: immunoSEQ multiplex PCR; the TCRdb copy retains only in-frame clones and omits some. The sample contains approximately 250,000 clones, 80% to 95% of which appear only once. The source material was PBMCs or T cells enriched from blood (not recorded which). These receptors originate from a middle-aged man who had been exposed to COVID-19.

The chain uses TRBV30 and TRBJ2-1, with D tentatively TRBD2 (6 bases). Trimming left V 0 bases short and J 4 bases short, with 25 bases between. Germline assignment: CDR1 GTSNPN and CDR2 SVGIG (reference sequence). The CDR3 spans 19 residues. CDR3: CAWSVRWETRLVRYNEQFF. For the CDR3, the DNA is TGTGCCTGGAGTGTCAGGTGGGAAACAAGACTAGTCCGATACAATGAGCAGTTCTTC.

The gene calls are TRBV9 and TRBJ2-1; 7 bases fit TRBD2. Germline V gene lookup returns CDR1 SGDLS and CDR2 YYNGEE. CDR3 length: 12 amino acids. V shed 0 bases and J 10 bases; nucleotides not matched to a gene: 1. The CDR3 loop is CASSVETSEQFF. The DNA of the CDR3 is TGTGCCAGCAGCGTAGAGACTAGCGAGCAGTTCTTC. The full variable domain, completed using reference TRBV9 and TRBJ2-1, is DSGVTQTPKHLITATGQRVTLRCSPRSGDLSVYWYQQSLDQGLQFLIQYYNGEERAKGNILERFSAQQFPDLHSELNLSSLELGDSALYFCASSVETSEQFFGPGTRLTVL.

The chain combines TRBV28 with TRBJ1-1, with 7 positions matching TRBD1. Germline assignment: CDR1 MDHEN and CDR2 SYDVKM. The V gene end was trimmed by 5 bases and the J gene end by 10 bases; junction bases not matched to a gene: 16. This CDR3 spans 15 amino acids. The CDR3 here is CASSHGQDFAGVAFF. CDR3 nucleotides: TGTGCCAGCAGTCATGGACAGGACTTCGCGGGTGTAGCTTTCTTT.

The V call is TRBV29-1, the J call TRBJ2-5; D uncertain. The germline gives CDR1 SQVTM, CDR2 ANQGSEA. Trimming took off 2 bases at V and 0 bases at J, with 7 bases between the two ends. The CDR3 spans 13 residues. CDR3 protein: CSVEFPDQETQYF. The CDR3 region has the DNA TGCAGCGTTGAATTTCCGGACCAAGAGACCCAGTACTTC.

In nucleotides, the CDR3 is TGTGCCAGCAGCGTCGGGACAGGGATACCGAACACTGAAGCTTTCTTT. It specifies CASSVGTGIPNTEAFF. This chain uses TRBV11-3 with TRBJ1-1; 9 bases are a match to TRBD1. Looked up from germline, CDR1 is SGHNT and CDR2 is YENEEA. The CDR3 loop spans 16 amino acids. Unmatched junction bases numbered 8, after V lost 5 bases and J lost 1 base.

The chain combines TRBV24-1 with TRBJ1-6, with TRBD1 matching over 7 bases. This CDR3 has 13 amino acids. The germline V gene has CDR1 KGHDR and CDR2 SFDVKD. V lost 11 bases, J lost 7 bases, and 7 bases stayed unmatched. The CDR3 DNA reads as TGTGCCAGTACCGGGACAGAAAATTCACCCCTCCACTTT. Protein: CASTGTENSPLHF.

The chain employs TRBV9 and TRBJ1-4; 7 nucleotides agree with TRBD1. V trimming: 0 bases; J trimming: 0 bases; junction bases outside the gene matches: 2. Germline CDR1 and CDR2: SGDLS and YYNGEE. The CDR3 extends over 16 amino acids. This chain's CDR3 is CASSVGRGATNEKLFF. CDR3 DNA sequence: TGTGCCAGCAGCGTAGGCAGGGGGGCAACTAATGAAAAACTGTTTTTT.

CDR3 protein: CASSLYGTGGTNQPQHF. Here the CDR3 DNA reads TGTGCCAGCAGCTTGTATGGGACAGGGGGAACAAATCAGCCCCAGCATTTT. V is TRBV5-6 and J is TRBJ1-5; the match to TRBD1 covers 11 bases. V shed 1 base and J 4 bases; nucleotides not matched to a gene: 7. This CDR3 has 17 residues. Germline CDR1 and CDR2: SGHDT and YYEEEE.

This chain joins TRBV27 and TRBJ1-5; weak D call: TRBD1 (6 bases). Trimming pared 7 bases from V and 4 bases from J, leaving 14 bases between. Germline CDR1 reads MNHEY; CDR2 reads SMNVEV (reference sequence). The CDR3 covers 14 residues. CDR3 residues: CASTATGLNQPQHF. Written as DNA, the CDR3 is TGTGCCAGCACCGCAACAGGGTTGAATCAGCCCCAGCATTTT.

The V and J genes are TRBV18 and TRBJ2-7, with TRBD1 as a possible D gene (6 bases). The ends were cut back, 2 bases at V and 0 bases at J, with 11 bases in the middle. This CDR3 comprises 15 residues. Germline V CDR1 and CDR2: KGHSH, LQKENI. As DNA, the CDR3 is TGTGCCAGCTCACCAAGACAGGTCTCCTCCTACGAGCAGTACTTC. Translation gives CASSPRQVSSYEQYF.

This chain connects TRBV4-1 to TRBJ1-1; D might be TRBD1 (6 bases). Germline V gene sequence: CDR1 MGHRA, CDR2 YSYEKL. Trimming left V 0 bases short and J 4 bases short, with 15 bases between. This CDR3 has 16 residues. DNA of the CDR3: TGCGCCAGCAGCCAAGATGGGGGGGGGCGATTCACTGAAGCTTTCTTT. Its translation: CASSQDGGGRFTEAFF.

The CDR3 loop is CASSSTSGSPYNEQFF. DNA for the CDR3: TGTGCCAGTAGCAGTACGAGCGGGTCTCCTTACAATGAGCAGTTCTTC. The chain is built from TRBV19 and TRBJ2-1; D is possibly TRBD2 (6 bases). This CDR3 is 16 amino acids long. Trimming removed 6 bases at V and 4 bases at J, with 19 bases between. Germline CDR1 reads LNHDA; CDR2 reads SQIVND (reference sequence). Looking up the rest from reference TRBV19 and TRBJ2-1 gives the full variable domain: DGGITQSPKYLFRKEGQNVTLSCEQNLNHDAMYWYRQDPGQGLRLIYYSQIVNDFQKGDIAEGYSVSREKKESFPLTVTSAQKNPTAFYLCASSSTSGSPYNEQFFGPGTRLTVL.

V and J are TRBV6-2 or TRBV6-3 and TRBJ1-5; D unclear. V was shortened by 4 bases and J by 0 bases, with 16 bases between the two germline ends. Germline CDR1 reads MNHEY; CDR2 reads SVGEGT. There are 17 residues in the CDR3. CDR3 coding DNA: TGTGCCAGCAGTTGGGCCGGCGGGGTAGTTAGCAATCAGCCCCAGCATTTT. Translating gives CASSWAGGVVSNQPQHF.

The CDR3 sequence: CASSPWTSGNTGELFF. In nucleotides, the CDR3 is TGTGCCAGCAGCCCCTGGACTAGCGGGAATACCGGGGAGCTGTTTTTT. The chain recombines TRBV5-6 with TRBJ2-2; TRBD2 matches 12 bases. The CDR3 runs to 16 residues. Per germline, CDR1 SGHDT and CDR2 YYEEEE. Losses at the gene ends were 4 bases for V and 5 bases for J; bases not matched to a gene: 6. The full variable domain, with the rest looked up from reference TRBV5-6 and TRBJ2-2, is DAGVTQSPTHLIKTRGQQVTLRCSPKSGHDTVSWYQQALGQGPQFIFQYYEEEERQRGNFPDRFSGHQFPNYSSELNVNALLLGDSALYLCASSPWTSGNTGELFFGEGSRLTVL.

The gene calls are TRBV19 and TRBJ2-1, with D hard to call. Between the trimmed V and J ends, which lost 4 bases and 3 bases, there was a span of 13 bases. The V gene's germline CDR1 is LNHDA and CDR2 SQIVND (reference sequence). CDR3 length: 15 amino acids. The CDR3 loop reads CASSTQFRSYNEQFF. For the CDR3, the DNA is TGTGCCAGTAGTACCCAATTCCGGAGCTACAATGAGCAGTTCTTC. Supplemented by reference TRBV19 and TRBJ2-1, the full variable domain reads DGGITQSPKYLFRKEGQNVTLSCEQNLNHDAMYWYRQDPGQGLRLIYYSQIVNDFQKGDIAEGYSVSREKKESFPLTVTSAQKNPTAFYLCASSTQFRSYNEQFFGPGTRLTVL.

The chain links TRBV2 to TRBJ2-2; perhaps TRBD2 as D (5 bases). Between the trimmed V and J ends, which lost 5 bases and 6 bases, there was a span of 16 bases. The CDR3 contains 15 residues. CDR1 and CDR2 (germline): SNHLY, FYNNEI. Here the CDR3 DNA reads TGTGCCAGCAGTAAAAGGACTGTGATGTCCGGGGAGCTGTTTTTT. This sequence encodes CASSKRTVMSGELFF. The variable domain in full, completed from reference TRBV2 and TRBJ2-2, reads EPEVTQTPSHQVTQMGQEVILRCVPISNHLYFYWYRQILGQKVEFLVSFYNNEISEKSEIFDDQFSVERPDGSNFTLKIRSTKLEDSAMYFCASSKRTVMSGELFFGEGSRLTVL.

The chain employs TRBV7-3 and TRBJ1-2; D perhaps matches TRBD1 (6 bases). Trimming left V 1 base short and J 3 bases short, with 18 bases between. Germline CDR1 is SGHTA and CDR2 is FQGTGA. The CDR3 extends over 17 amino acids. DNA of the CDR3: TGTGCCAGCAGCTTAAACGCCCCCCAGGGGTCGGACTATGGCTACACCTTC. This encodes CASSLNAPQGSDYGYTF.

V gene TRBV7-9 combines with J gene TRBJ2-5; 9 bases agree with TRBD1. This CDR3 region has 14 residues. V shed 4 bases and J 5 bases; nucleotides not matched to a gene: 5. From germline, CDR1 is SEHNR and CDR2 FQNEAQ (reference sequence). In nucleotides, the CDR3 is TGTGCCAGCAGCTACGGGACAGGGCGCGAGACCCAGTACTTC. Its protein is CASSYGTGRETQYF.

The CDR3 DNA follows: TGTGCCAGCAGCGGGTGGAGGGATGCTAACTACAATGAGCAGTTCTTC. Protein sequence: CASSGWRDANYNEQFF. The chain couples TRBV9 to TRBJ2-1; possibly TRBD2 for D (6 bases). Between the trimmed V and J ends, which lost 3 bases and 3 bases, there was a span of 16 bases. This CDR3 has 16 amino acids. CDR1 SGDLS and CDR2 YYNGEE come from the germline V gene.

The chain has TRBV19 and TRBJ1-3; TRBD1 aligns across 7 bases. J lost 0 bases, V lost 6 bases, and 11 bases had no gene match. CDR3 length equals 17 residues. In germline, CDR1 is LNHDA, CDR2 SQIVND (reference sequence). CDR3 nucleotide sequence: TGTGCCAGTAGCAGTCCCGGGACAGAAACCTCTGGAAACACCATATATTTT. Residues: CASSSPGTETSGNTIYF. The full variable domain, with the rest looked up from reference TRBV19 and TRBJ1-3, is DGGITQSPKYLFRKEGQNVTLSCEQNLNHDAMYWYRQDPGQGLRLIYYSQIVNDFQKGDIAEGYSVSREKKESFPLTVTSAQKNPTAFYLCASSSPGTETSGNTIYFGEGSWLTVV.

The V call is TRBV7-9, the J call TRBJ2-3; tentative D call: TRBD2 (5 bases). Germline V gene lookup returns CDR1 SEHNR and CDR2 FQNEAQ (reference sequence). V was cut by 4 bases and J by 2 bases, with 16 bases left in between. The CDR3 is 16 amino acids. DNA of the CDR3: TGTGCCAGCAGCTCCCCCCTTCTGGGAGACACAGATACGCAGTATTTT. Translating it yields CASSSPLLGDTDTQYF.